This TCR beta chain was captured by sequencing in a study of blood T cell repertoires in COVID-19. Looked up from germline, CDR1 is ENHRY and CDR2 is SYGVKD. The CDR3 totals 14 residues. Trimming took 2 bases from V and 2 from J; bases not matched to a gene: 1. This clone has only one observation. Assay: immunoSEQ multiplex PCR; the TCRdb copy retains only in-frame clones and omits some. The table shows fewer than 200,000 clones, with less than 90% occurring only once. The specimen was peripheral blood. This chain links TRBV10-3 with TRBJ1-2, with 8 bases fitting TRBD1. This clonotype originated in a man aged 65 to 79 with active or convalescent COVID-19. The CDR3: CAISERTGNYGYTF. CDR3 nucleotide sequence: TGTGCCATCAGTGAGCGGACAGGGAACTATGGCTACACCTTC.